These T cell receptor beta chains were read from a single sample in a study of STAT5B mutations in CD4+ large granular lymphocyte leukemia. The protocol was immunoSEQ multiplex PCR, while the TCRdb copy is restricted to in-frame clones and leaves out a portion. The sample yields some 30,000 clones, less than 80% seen once. The specimen sequenced was CD4+ T cells from blood buffy coats. The receptors come from a human donor in good health. CDR3s include the opening cysteine and the closing phenylalanine or tryptophan. A D gene is named only where the DNA matches it firmly. A clone size is listed for some rows: how often the clone was seen (once, few, many), or a class if it is expanded.

J gene: TRBJ2-3
V gene: TRBV5-1
D gene: -
clone size: -
CDR3 protein: CASSLQSTDTQYF
CDR3 DNA: TGCGCCAGCAGCCTGCAGAGCACAGATACGCAGTATTTT

J gene: TRBJ2-1
V gene: TRBV11-3
D gene: TRBD2
clone size: -
CDR3 protein: CASSLTPGLAEQFF
CDR3 DNA: TGTGCCAGCAGCTTAACACCGGGACTAGCTGAGCAGTTCTTC

J gene: TRBJ1-1
V gene: TRBV27
D gene: -
clone size: few
CDR3 protein: CASSPLGWNTEAFF
CDR3 DNA: TGTGCCAGCAGTCCCCTCGGATGGAACACTGAAGCTTTCTTT

J gene: TRBJ2-7
V gene: TRBV5-1
D gene: TRBD2
clone size: -
CDR3 protein: CASSLEPSLAGAHEQYF
CDR3 DNA: TGCGCCAGCAGCTTGGAACCCTCACTAGCGGGAGCCCACGAGCAGTACTTC

J gene: TRBJ1-2
V gene: TRBV28
D gene: -
clone size: -
CDR3 protein: CASLGAYYGYTF
CDR3 DNA: TGTGCCAGTCTCGGGGCATACTATGGCTACACCTTC

J gene: TRBJ1-3
V gene: TRBV10-3
D gene: TRBD1
clone size: -
CDR3 protein: CAIGDRATGNTIYF
CDR3 DNA: TGTGCCATCGGTGACAGGGCAACTGGAAACACCATATATTTT

J gene: TRBJ2-3
V gene: TRBV10-1
D gene: -
clone size: -
CDR3 protein: CASSGRTATDTQYF
CDR3 DNA: TGCGCCAGCAGTGGTAGGACAGCAACAGATACGCAGTATTTT

J gene: TRBJ1-6
V gene: TRBV25-1
D gene: TRBD1
clone size: -
CDR3 protein: CASSLTGYNSPLHF
CDR3 DNA: TGTGCCAGCAGTTTGACAGGGTATAATTCACCCCTCCACTTT

J gene: TRBJ1-2
V gene: TRBV28
D gene: -
clone size: -
CDR3 protein: CASSAWTNPNYGYTF
CDR3 DNA: TGTGCCAGCAGCGCTTGGACGAATCCTAACTATGGCTACACCTTC

J gene: TRBJ2-4
V gene: TRBV28
D gene: TRBD2
clone size: -
CDR3 protein: CASRTSGGASLIAKNIQYF
CDR3 DNA: TGTGCCAGCAGGACTAGCGGGGGGGCTTCCCTGATTGCCAAAAACATTCAGTACTTC

J gene: TRBJ2-3
V gene: TRBV18
D gene: -
clone size: -
CDR3 protein: CASSPSRTDTQYF
CDR3 DNA: TGTGCCAGCTCACCAAGCCGCACAGATACGCAGTATTTT

J gene: TRBJ2-7
V gene: TRBV7-6
D gene: -
clone size: -
CDR3 protein: CASPWTGYEQYF
CDR3 DNA: TGTGCCAGCCCTTGGACTGGCTACGAGCAGTACTTC

J gene: TRBJ2-5
V gene: TRBV11-2
D gene: TRBD2
clone size: once
CDR3 protein: CASSLAGGQETQYF
CDR3 DNA: TGTGCCAGCAGCTTAGCGGGGGGGCAAGAGACCCAGTACTTC

J gene: TRBJ1-4
V gene: TRBV15
D gene: -
clone size: -
CDR3 protein: CATSRAGGLYEKLFF
CDR3 DNA: TGTGCCACCAGCAGAGCGGGGGGGTTGTACGAAAAACTGTTTTTT

J gene: TRBJ2-2
V gene: TRBV5-1
D gene: TRBD1
clone size: -
CDR3 protein: CASSRTGDTGELFF
CDR3 DNA: TGCGCCAGCAGCCGGACAGGGGACACCGGGGAGCTGTTTTTT

J gene: TRBJ2-2
V gene: TRBV11-2
D gene: -
clone size: few
CDR3 protein: CASSLRGLNTGELFF
CDR3 DNA: TGTGCCAGCAGCTTGAGGGGCTTGAACACCGGGGAGCTGTTTTTT

J gene: TRBJ2-3
V gene: TRBV19
D gene: -
clone size: -
CDR3 protein: CASRDQGARGTDTQYF
CDR3 DNA: TGTGCCAGTAGAGACCAAGGGGCTCGTGGCACAGATACGCAGTATTTT